The next 21 T cell receptor beta chains were all read from a single sample in a study of blood T cell repertoires in COVID-19. Method: immunoSEQ multiplex PCR; TCRdb's copy keeps in-frame clones and lacks some. This sample has about 49,000 clones, with around 86% found just once. The sequencing sample was made of peripheral blood. These receptors came from a woman aged 80 or over with COVID-19, enrolled during active disease.

The chain has TRBV19 and TRBJ2-4, with 8 bases fitting TRBD1. Looked up from germline, CDR1 is LNHDA and CDR2 is SQIVND (reference sequence). This CDR3 is 14 amino acids long. Unmatched junction bases numbered 2, after V lost 3 bases and J lost 4 bases. The CDR3 spells CASSMGQVKNIQYF. The CDR3 nucleotides are TGTGCCAGTAGTATGGGACAGGTGAAAAACATTCAGTACTTC.

This sequence joins TRBV7-8 and TRBJ1-5; possibly TRBD1 for D (6 bases). The V gene lost 5 bases and the J gene lost 8 bases, with 10 bases spanning the gap. CDR1 and CDR2 (germline): SGHVS, FQNEAQ. The CDR3 runs to 12 residues. The CDR3 sequence: CASSPYREPQHF. CDR3 in DNA: TGTGCCAGCAGCCCCTACAGGGAGCCCCAGCATTTT.

This chain links TRBV9 with TRBJ1-2; perhaps TRBD1 as D (6 bases). The V end was cut by 4 bases, the J end by 6 bases, with 19 bases between. CDR1 SGDLS and CDR2 YYNGEE come from the germline V gene. The CDR3 covers 15 residues. CDR3 DNA: TGTGCCAGCAGCACACGGGGTCGGGGGGCGAATGGCTACACCTTC. It yields the protein CASSTRGRGANGYTF. The whole variable domain, remainder taken from reference TRBV9 and TRBJ1-2, is DSGVTQTPKHLITATGQRVTLRCSPRSGDLSVYWYQQSLDQGLQFLIQYYNGEERAKGNILERFSAQQFPDLHSELNLSSLELGDSALYFCASSTRGRGANGYTFGSGTRLTVV.

The rearrangement joins TRBV19 to TRBJ1-1; 7 bases are shared with TRBD1. This CDR3 spans 14 amino acids. Germline assignment: CDR1 LNHDA and CDR2 SQIVND (reference sequence). Trimming took 3 bases from V and 5 from J; bases not matched to a gene: 6. The CDR3 region has the DNA TGTGCCAGTAGTATTCCTCAGGGGGTTACTGAAGCTTTCTTT. Protein: CASSIPQGVTEAFF.

The rearrangement uses TRBV9 and TRBJ1-1; D is ambiguous. This CDR3 spans 13 amino acids. Trimming took 4 bases from V and 0 from J, leaving 7 bases between them. Germline CDR1 and CDR2: SGDLS and YYNGEE. The CDR3 is CASSTSMNTEAFF. The DNA for the CDR3 is TGTGCCAGCAGCACGTCTATGAACACTGAAGCTTTCTTT.

V and J are TRBV28 and TRBJ1-4; the match to TRBD1 covers 7 bases. V lost 7 bases and J lost 5; bases outside the gene matches: 4. The CDR3 totals 13 residues. Germline CDR1 is MDHEN and CDR2 is SYDVKM. The CDR3 reads CASIQGQNEKLFF. Here the CDR3 DNA reads TGTGCCAGCATTCAGGGACAGAATGAAAAACTGTTTTTT.

This chain uses TRBV6-2 or TRBV6-3 with TRBJ2-7, with D tentatively TRBD1 (5 bases). The germline V gene has CDR1 MNHEY and CDR2 SVGEGT. The ends were cut back, 5 bases at V and 1 base at J, with 18 bases in the middle. The CDR3 spans 16 residues. The CDR3 nucleotides are TGTGCCAGCAGTGCGCCAAGGGGATGGAATTCCTACGAGCAGTACTTC. Amino acid sequence: CASSAPRGWNSYEQYF.

This clone came up once. The gene calls are TRBV18 and TRBJ1-2; no definite D call. The CDR3 sequence is 13 residues long. Looked up from germline, CDR1 is KGHSH and CDR2 is LQKENI. Trimming took off 4 bases at V and 2 bases at J, with 8 bases between the two ends. CDR3 DNA: TGTGCCAGCTCACTCGACAAGAACTATGGCTACACCTTC. It translates to CASSLDKNYGYTF.

J is TRBJ1-4 and V is TRBV19, with TRBD1 matching 10 bases. Per germline, CDR1 LNHDA and CDR2 SQIVND (reference sequence). Trimming at V came to 5 bases and at J to 15 bases, leaving 9 bases not matched to a gene. This CDR3 has 13 residues. CDR3 in DNA: TGTGCCAGTAGTCCGGGACAGGGGAGAAGTTTGTTTTTT. Its translation is CASSPGQGRSLFF. The variable domain in full, with the rest retrieved from reference TRBV19 and TRBJ1-4, is DGGITQSPKYLFRKEGQNVTLSCEQNLNHDAMYWYRQDPGQGLRLIYYSQIVNDFQKGDIAEGYSVSREKKESFPLTVTSAQKNPTAFYLCASSPGQGRSLFFGSGTQLSVL.

The genes are TRBV7-2 and TRBJ1-4, with D possibly TRBD1 on 5 matching bases. This CDR3 contains 16 residues. The V gene lost 0 bases and the J gene lost 0 bases, with 8 bases spanning the gap. From germline, CDR1 is SGHTA and CDR2 FQGNSA. CDR3 protein: CASSLAGRATNEKLFF. CDR3 sequence (DNA): TGTGCCAGCAGCTTAGCGGGGCGTGCAACTAATGAAAAACTGTTTTTT. Complete variable domain (other parts from reference TRBV7-2 and TRBJ1-4): GAGVSQSPSNKVTEKGKDVELRCDPISGHTALYWYRQSLGQGLEFLIYFQGNSAPDKSGLPSDRFSAERTGGSVSTLTIQRTQQEDSAVYLCASSLAGRATNEKLFFGSGTQLSVL.

J is TRBJ1-6 and V is TRBV2; 7 bases map to TRBD1. Trimming took 6 bases from V and 5 from J; bases not matched to a gene: 10. There are 16 residues in the CDR3. Germline CDR1 and CDR2: SNHLY and FYNNEI. CDR3 sequence: CASRNMQGVNNSPLHF. CDR3 bases: TGTGCCAGCAGAAACATGCAGGGGGTCAATAATTCACCCCTCCACTTT.

Only a few counts were recorded for this clone. In nucleotides, the CDR3 is TGTGCCAGTAGTATAGGGCCTAGCTCATCCTACGAGCAGTACTTC. It encodes CASSIGPSSSYEQYF. This chain links TRBV19 with TRBJ2-7, with TRBD2 as a possible D gene (5 bases). This CDR3 region has 15 residues. V shed 1 base and J shed 1 base, with 11 bases lying between them. Germline V gene sequence: CDR1 LNHDA, CDR2 SQIVND (reference sequence).

The J gene is TRBJ2-7, the V gene TRBV18; 10 bases map to TRBD2. In germline, CDR1 is KGHSH, CDR2 LQKENI. This CDR3 is 13 amino acids long. V shed 8 bases, J shed 5 bases, and the junction held 6 bases outside the gene matches. The CDR3 coding sequence is TGTGCCAGCACTTCGCTAGCGGGAGACGAGCAGTACTTC. This translates into CASTSLAGDEQYF.

This sequence joins TRBV7-2 and TRBJ1-3; D gene unclear. This CDR3 is 14 amino acids long. The germline CDR1 and CDR2 sequences are SGHTA and FQGNSA. Trimming cost V 5 bases and J 0 bases, with 8 bases left between them. The CDR3 sequence: CASSRTASGNTIYF. CDR3 nucleotide sequence: TGTGCCAGCAGCAGGACTGCCTCTGGAAACACCATATATTTT.

This clone was recorded only once. The gene calls are TRBV5-6 and TRBJ2-7; D is possibly TRBD2 (7 bases). The CDR3 contains 14 residues. From germline, CDR1 is SGHDT and CDR2 YYEEEE. Trimming removed 4 bases from V and 2 bases from J, with 13 bases in between. The CDR3 DNA reads as TGTGCCAGCAGCCCCCGCGGGGGCCCCTACGAGCAGTACTTC. Its translation: CASSPRGGPYEQYF.

The gene calls are TRBV6-6 and TRBJ2-7; D might be TRBD1 (6 bases). The CDR3 totals 15 residues. Germline V lookup: CDR1 MNHNY, CDR2 SVGAGI (reference sequence). V was pared by 6 bases and J by 9 bases, with 24 bases between. CDR3 in amino acids: CASSLPGTPHAGQYF. The CDR3 DNA sequence: TGTGCCAGCAGCCTGCCCGGGACACCCCACGCCGGGCAGTACTTC.

This chain joins TRBV7-9 and TRBJ2-7, with 8 bases fitting TRBD2. This CDR3 comprises 14 residues. Trimming took 5 bases from V and 6 from J; bases not matched to a gene: 9. Germline CDR1 is SEHNR and CDR2 is FQNEAQ (reference sequence). CDR3 in DNA: TGTGCCAGCAGCCCCAGCGGGAGCTACTCCGAGCAGTACTTC. Its translation is CASSPSGSYSEQYF.

This chain joins TRBV12-3 or TRBV12-4 and TRBJ2-5, with D tentatively TRBD1 (5 bases). The CDR3 consists of 13 residues. V shed 2 bases and J shed 3 bases, with 7 bases lying between them. The CDR3 DNA reads as TGTGCCAGCAGTTTAAGCAGGGAAGAGACCCAGTACTTC. It translates to CASSLSREETQYF.

This clone was seen just once. This sequence joins TRBV3-1 (or the pseudogene TRBV3-2) and TRBJ1-3; 9 bases line up with TRBD1. This CDR3 region has 15 residues. The germline V gene encodes CDR1 LGHDT and CDR2 YNNKEL (reference sequence). The junction had 1 base not matched to a gene; V was cut back by 1 base and J by 3 bases. CDR3 residues: CASSQGQGVGNTIYF. The CDR3 coding sequence is TGTGCCAGCAGCCAAGGACAGGGGGTTGGAAACACCATATATTTT.

The sample holds one count of this clone. The J gene is TRBJ2-7, the V gene TRBV20-1, with a weak D call TRBD2 (5 bases). Germline CDR1 reads DFQATT; CDR2 reads SNEGSKA (reference sequence). V lost 3 bases to trimming and J lost 2 bases, with 11 bases between them. CDR3 length: 13 amino acids. The CDR3 sequence: CSASLGSTYEQYF. The CDR3 nucleotides read TGCAGTGCTAGTCTTGGGAGTACCTACGAGCAGTACTTC.

The chain carries TRBV7-9 and TRBJ2-5; D not resolved. Between the trimmed V and J ends, which lost 5 bases and 5 bases, there was a span of 6 bases. The germline V gene encodes CDR1 SEHNR and CDR2 FQNEAQ (reference sequence). The CDR3 runs 11 residues. This chain's CDR3 is CASSPLETQYF. The CDR3 coding sequence is TGTGCCAGCAGCCCCCTGGAGACCCAGTACTTC.